This T cell receptor beta chain is drawn from a study of cytotoxic CD8 clonotypes in ibrutinib-treated CLL. Study details: Of a cohort that held roughly eleven relapsed/refractory and 15 treatment-naive patients, approximately 18 were IGHV unmutated. A mean of roughly 260,000 productive templates and over 75,000 productive rearrangements was obtained per sample.

For this clone: Its matching antigen is unknown.

Study findings and constraints: Clonality increased at ibrutinib response and stayed stable in sustained remission. At progression, however, it fell back toward baseline.

T cells were sequenced at a targeted depth of 1 in 200,000 to 1 in 1 million. Only in-frame clones appear in the TCRdb table, and some are missing; sequencing was by immunoSEQ multiplex PCR. The table records about 40,000 clones, approximately 71% of them present only once. Trimming stripped 3 bases from V and 1 base from J, with 7 bases between. CDR3 length: 12 residues. The germline gives CDR1 GTSNPN, CDR2 SVGIG (reference sequence). The V call is TRBV30, the J call TRBJ2-7; no reliable D call. The source material was PBMCs, sampled at disease progression, from a patient treated with ibrutinib. The receptor was isolated from a human donor with chronic lymphocytic leukemia. This CDR3 reads CAWRQGSYEQYF. The DNA of the CDR3 is TGTGCCTGGAGACAAGGTTCCTACGAGCAGTACTTC.